The 21 T cell receptor beta chains given below trace back to one sample, sequenced in a study of blood T cells in healthy people across ages. Using a J-beta primer mix together with a sample-barcoded 5' primer, a second PCR was run for about 6 to 11 cycles. One entry per CDR3 protein, called by TCRdb with MiXCR from the 5' RACE reads. In the table there are more than 1.4 million distinct CDR3 sequences, approximately 40% of which are singletons. Sequencing was done on a sample of blood. These receptors originate from a woman under 30 in good health.

This clonotype has at least ten counts. The rearrangement joins TRBV10-3 to TRBJ2-5, with TRBD2 matching over 8 bases. From germline, CDR1 is ENHRY and CDR2 SYGVKD. The CDR3 is made up of 15 amino acids. The V gene end was trimmed by 0 bases and the J gene end by 5 bases; junction bases not matched to a gene: 5. DNA for the CDR3: TGTGCCATCAGTGAGTCTGGGACTAGAGAGGAGACCCAGTACTTC. Encoded protein: CAISESGTREETQYF.

V gene TRBV20-1 combines with J gene TRBJ2-7; TRBD2 is a possible D gene (5 bases). CDR1 DFQATT and CDR2 SNEGSKA come from the germline V gene (reference sequence). V gave up 6 bases and J gave up 2 bases, with 14 bases separating them. The CDR3 totals 13 residues. CDR3 region: CSASSGAAYEQYF. The DNA for the CDR3 is TGCAGTGCCTCGAGCGGAGCAGCCTACGAGCAGTACTTC.

The chain uses TRBV4-1 and TRBJ2-1, with no clear D. V lost 1 base, J lost 6 bases, and 13 bases lay in between. The CDR3 loop spans 15 amino acids. Germline loops: CDR1 MGHRA, CDR2 YSYEKL. The CDR3 sequence is CASSQGPSDGNEQFF. CDR3 nucleotide sequence: TGCGCCAGCAGCCAAGGACCAAGCGATGGCAATGAGCAGTTCTTC.

This clonotype was seen a few times. The chain links TRBV21-1 to TRBJ2-1; TRBD1 was called by the table and not checked on the DNA. TRBV21-1 is marked as a pseudogene. CDR3 size: 15 residues. For the CDR3, the DNA is TGTGCCAGCAGCAAAGAAGGGACAGCGGGGTATGAGCAGTTCTTC. Translation gives CASSKEGTAGYEQFF.

This clonotype came up a few times. The V and J genes are TRBV20-1 and TRBJ2-3; 12 bases align to TRBD2. Germline V gene data show CDR1 as DFQATT and CDR2 as SNEGSKA (reference sequence). Trimming removed 6 bases from V and 1 base from J; junction bases left unmatched: 5. The CDR3 has 15 residues. In DNA form, the CDR3 reads TGCAGTGCCCTTAGACTAGCGGGAGGCACAGATACGCAGTATTTT. Translating gives CSALRLAGGTDTQYF.

The chain is built from TRBV7-3 and TRBJ2-6, with D perhaps TRBD1 (6 bases). CDR3 length equals 16 residues. Between the trimmed V and J ends, which lost 5 bases and 0 bases, there was a span of 11 bases. Germline CDR1 SGHTA, CDR2 FQGTGA. The chain's CDR3 is CASSPQGLSGANVLTF. CDR3 DNA: TGTGCCAGCAGCCCACAGGGCCTCTCTGGGGCCAACGTCCTGACTTTC.

The chain is built from TRBV20-1 and TRBJ2-3; D unclear. V was clipped by 3 bases and J by 1 base, with 8 bases between them. CDR1 is DFQATT and CDR2 is SNEGSKA in the germline V gene (reference sequence). This CDR3 is 13 amino acids long. CDR3 sequence reads: CSASNTGTDTQYF. In DNA form, the CDR3 reads TGCAGTGCTAGTAACACCGGCACAGATACGCAGTATTTT.

This clonotype has a handful of counts. The chain carries TRBV27 and TRBJ2-1; 12 bases agree with TRBD1. V shed 7 bases, J shed 2 bases, and the junction held 15 bases outside the gene matches. Germline lookup yields CDR1 MNHEY and CDR2 SMNVEV (reference sequence). The CDR3 extends over 19 amino acids. CDR3 region: CASTDLGQGALRPYNEQFF. The DNA for the CDR3 is TGTGCCAGCACGGACCTGGGACAGGGGGCCCTTCGGCCCTACAATGAGCAGTTCTTC.

This clonotype occurred many times. J is TRBJ2-1 and V is TRBV12-3 or TRBV12-4; 11 bases fit TRBD2. The V gene end was trimmed by 4 bases and the J gene end by 3 bases; junction bases not matched to a gene: 5. There are 16 residues in the CDR3. CDR3 coding DNA: TGTGCCAGCAGTTCCCGGACTAGCGGGTACTACAATGAGCAGTTCTTC. This gives the protein CASSSRTSGYYNEQFF.

Of note for this clonotype: Its ends do not fully match the called genes, so a read error is possible. V usage is TRBV12-3 or TRBV12-4 and J usage is TRBJ1-2; D is possibly TRBD1 (6 bases). CDR3 length equals 15 residues. CDR3 protein: CASSLDSGTLYGYTF. DNA of the CDR3: TGTGCTAGCAGTCTAGACTCCGGGACACTCTATGGCTACACCTTC.

This clonotype was seen more than once but under ten times. The chain carries TRBV10-3 and TRBJ1-2, with D uncertain. Trimming removed 8 bases from V and 0 bases from J, with 19 bases in between. The germline gives CDR1 ENHRY, CDR2 SYGVKD. The CDR3 length is 16 residues. DNA of the CDR3: TGTGCCATCTGTATACGGGAACTCACAACTAACTATGGCTACACCTTC. Its protein is CAICIRELTTNYGYTF.

This sequence joins TRBV29-1 and TRBJ2-3, with D possibly being TRBD1 or TRBD2 (5 bases each). CDR3 length equals 12 residues. V was clipped by 8 bases and J by 4 bases, with 13 bases between them. CDR1 is SQVTM and CDR2 is ANQGSEA in the germline V gene. In DNA form, the CDR3 reads TGCAGCATTATTGGGGGAGCAGATACGCAGTATTTT. Protein sequence: CSIIGGADTQYF.

The chain joins TRBV27 to TRBJ1-2, with D unresolved. The germline V and J ends were trimmed by 5 bases and 4 bases, with 11 bases remaining between them. There are 13 residues in the CDR3. Germline CDR1 MNHEY, CDR2 SMNVEV (reference sequence). CDR3 protein: CASSPTAGYGYTF. The CDR3 nucleotides read TGTGCCAGCAGTCCAACGGCAGGCTATGGCTACACCTTC.

This clonotype came up once. The V and J genes are TRBV15 and TRBJ2-7; D is ambiguous. Deletions cut 3 bases from V and 7 bases from J, with 19 bases between. Germline V gives CDR1 LNHNV, CDR2 YYDKDF (reference sequence). The CDR3 totals 15 residues. CDR3 sequence (DNA): TGTGCCACCAGCAGCTTTATAACCCCCGGCAATGAGCAGTACTTC. Protein product: CATSSFITPGNEQYF.

The rearrangement links TRBV3-1 to TRBJ2-7, with 9 bases lining up with TRBD2. Judging by the DNA end, TRBJ2-5 fits better; the J call may be wrong. Germline V gives CDR1 LGHDT, CDR2 YNNKEL (reference sequence). The CDR3 runs to 18 residues. The CDR3 protein is CASSRILFSREGRETQYF. The CDR3, as DNA: TGTGCCAGCAGCCGTATCCTTTTTTCGCGGGAGGGTCGAGAGACCCAGTACTTC.

The chain recombines TRBV7-9 with TRBJ2-7; D perhaps matches TRBD2 (6 bases). In germline, CDR1 is SEHNR, CDR2 FQNEAQ (reference sequence). V gave up 4 bases and J gave up 2 bases, with 21 bases separating them. The CDR3 extends over 17 amino acids. The CDR3 nucleotides are TGTGCCAGCAGCTCGCCCCGGGCGGGGTTACTGACCTACGAGCAGTACTTC. Protein sequence: CASSSPRAGLLTYEQYF.

The chain combines TRBV20-1 with TRBJ1-1; TRBD1 might be the D (5 bases). Germline CDR1 and CDR2: DFQATT and SNEGSKA (reference sequence). Trimming cost V 5 bases and J 7 bases, with 17 bases left between them. There are 13 residues in the CDR3. The CDR3 DNA sequence: TGCAGTGCTGCCTCCCCGCGGGGGAGTGAAGCTTTCTTT. It is translated as CSAASPRGSEAFF.

There are a few counts of this clonotype. The V gene is TRBV4-1, the J gene TRBJ1-1; D not certain. Trimming cost V 4 bases and J 0 bases, with 18 bases left between them. The CDR3 sequence is 17 residues long. Germline CDR1 MGHRA, CDR2 YSYEKL. The chain's CDR3 is CASSLNHGGRVNTEAFF. The CDR3, as DNA: TGCGCCAGCAGCCTAAATCATGGCGGCAGAGTGAACACTGAAGCTTTCTTT.

About this clonotype: The conserved closing phenylalanine or tryptophan is absent in this CDR3, likely reflecting a read error. This rearrangement joins TRBV7-2 to TRBJ2-4; 7 nucleotides align to TRBD1. In germline, CDR1 is SGHTA, CDR2 FQGNSA. Trimming removed 4 bases from V and 13 bases from J; junction bases left unmatched: 16. The CDR3 has 15 amino acids. CDR3 sequence reads: CASSSAGTEYNEQYL. The CDR3 DNA sequence: TGTGCCAGCAGCTCGGCCGGGACAGAATACAATGAGCAGTACTTA.

This clonotype has a single count. The chain employs TRBV6-1 and TRBJ2-7; D unclear. Germline V gives CDR1 MNHNS, CDR2 SASEGT. CDR3 length: 13 amino acids. Trimming removed 0 bases from V and 1 base from J, with 4 bases in between. The CDR3 region has the DNA TGTGCCAGCAGTGAAGCGGAGTCCTACGAGCAGTACTTC. Translation gives CASSEAESYEQYF.

This clonotype came up a few times. The CDR3, as DNA: TGTGCCAGCAGTTTGGCCCAAAACATTCAGTACTTC. Its translation is CASSLAQNIQYF. J is TRBJ2-4 and V is TRBV28; D call uncertain. The CDR3 length is 12 residues. Trimming shortened V by 3 bases and J by 5 bases, and 5 bases separated the two germline ends. CDR1 is MDHEN and CDR2 is SYDVKM in the germline V gene.